The 27 T cell receptor beta chains presented below share a single source sample, sequenced in a study of PD-1 blockade in classical Hodgkin lymphoma. Data came from immunoSEQ multiplex PCR; TCRdb stores just in-frame clones and leaves some out. The sample carries about 41,000 clones, 55% to 70% recorded once. This sample's time point: cycle 4 day 1 (C4D1), after five to seven weeks of nivolumab. All the patients suffered relapse after autologous stem cell transplantation, and brentuximab vedotin exposure differed. The specimen comprised peripheral blood mononuclear cells (PBMCs), sampled before the fourth cycle of nivolumab. These TCRs come from a human donor with classical Hodgkin lymphoma.

The chain has TRBV5-6 and TRBJ2-1; D is uncertain. V was shortened by 5 bases and J by 8 bases, with 8 bases between the two germline ends. Germline V gene sequence: CDR1 SGHDT, CDR2 YYEEEE. This CDR3 spans 11 amino acids. CDR3 nucleotides: TGTGCCAGCAGTCTCAAGTATGAGCAGTTCTTC. Protein sequence: CASSLKYEQFF.

The chain uses TRBV19 and TRBJ2-7; D possibly corresponds to TRBD1 (5 bases). The V gene lost 5 bases and the J gene lost 2 bases, with 13 bases spanning the gap. This CDR3 has 14 residues. The V gene's germline CDR1 is LNHDA and CDR2 SQIVND (reference sequence). CDR3 DNA: TGTGCCAGTAGTCCGCTACAGGAGACCTACGAGCAGTACTTC. This codes for CASSPLQETYEQYF.

This CDR3 reads CAIRGAFSTDTQYF. CDR3 coding DNA: TGTGCCATCAGGGGAGCTTTTAGCACAGATACGCAGTATTTT. The chain combines TRBV10-3 with TRBJ2-3, with a tentative D call TRBD2 (5 bases). Trimming removed 6 bases from V and 0 bases from J, with 10 bases in between. Germline CDR1 and CDR2: ENHRY and SYGVKD. The CDR3 has 14 amino acids.

This clone was picked up one time. This chain links TRBV5-1 with TRBJ1-2, with no clear D. Germline-derived CDR1 and CDR2 are SGHRS and YFSETQ. The V and J ends lost 0 bases and 9 bases respectively, with 18 bases between them. This CDR3 is 15 amino acids long. The CDR3, as DNA: TGCGCCAGCAGCTTGGCCGGCACTGGTGGGAATAGCTACACCTTC. It codes for CASSLAGTGGNSYTF.

The chain is built from TRBV5-4 and TRBJ1-1; no definite D call. V was clipped by 1 base and J by 1 base, with 8 bases between them. This CDR3 region has 14 residues. Germline assignment: CDR1 SGHNT and CDR2 YYREEE (reference sequence). Here the CDR3 reads CASSLFEANTEAFF. CDR3 in DNA: TGTGCCAGCAGCTTGTTCGAGGCGAACACTGAAGCTTTCTTT.

The V call is TRBV5-1, the J call TRBJ2-7; unclear D gene. V was shortened by 4 bases and J by 0 bases, with 17 bases between the two germline ends. The CDR3 runs 16 residues. The germline gives CDR1 SGHRS, CDR2 YFSETQ. The DNA of the CDR3 is TGCGCCAGCAGCCCTAGATGGATAGAAGGCTCCTACGAGCAGTACTTC. As protein: CASSPRWIEGSYEQYF.

This chain joins TRBV6-1 and TRBJ2-7; 10 bases agree with TRBD2. The CDR3 sequence is 15 residues long. V lost 6 bases and J lost 0; bases outside the gene matches: 5. From germline, CDR1 is MNHNS and CDR2 SASEGT. The DNA for the CDR3 is TGTGCCAGCAGCGAGCTAGCGGGGGACTCCTACGAGCAGTACTTC. It specifies CASSELAGDSYEQYF.

This clone appeared a single time. V and J are TRBV5-1 and TRBJ2-5; 8 nucleotides line up with TRBD2. Germline CDR1 is SGHRS and CDR2 is YFSETQ. This CDR3 comprises 14 residues. V trimming: 0 bases; J trimming: 5 bases; junction bases outside the gene matches: 3. The CDR3 nucleotides read TGCGCCAGCAGCTTGGCGGGGGGGATGGAGACCCAGTACTTC. This sequence encodes CASSLAGGMETQYF.

This sequence joins TRBV7-9 and TRBJ2-3, with D tentatively TRBD2 (5 bases). V was clipped by 3 bases and J by 3 bases, with 19 bases between them. The CDR3 is 17 residues long. CDR1 and CDR2 from the germline V gene are SEHNR and FQNEAQ (reference sequence). CDR3 residues: CASSFPPVSVVTDTQYF. Here the CDR3 DNA reads TGTGCCAGCAGCTTCCCCCCGGTTAGCGTCGTGACAGATACGCAGTATTTT.

This chain uses TRBV6-1 with TRBJ1-2; D gene ambiguous. Per the germline V gene, CDR1 is MNHNS and CDR2 is SASEGT. Trimming removed 5 bases from V and 8 bases from J, with 12 bases in between. The CDR3 extends over 12 amino acids. CDR3 sequence reads: CASSYSGYGYTF. In nucleotides, the CDR3 is TGTGCCAGCAGTTATTCCGGATACGGCTACACCTTC.

The rearrangement uses TRBV27 and TRBJ2-3, with unresolved D. The germline gives CDR1 MNHEY, CDR2 SMNVEV (reference sequence). The CDR3 is made up of 12 amino acids. The V end lost 5 bases, the J end lost 0 bases, and 3 bases lay between the germline ends. In DNA, the CDR3 is TGTGCCAGCAGTCATAGCACAGATACGCAGTATTTT. Translated, it gives CASSHSTDTQYF.

The rearrangement uses TRBV7-9 and TRBJ2-1; tentatively, D is TRBD2 (5 bases). The CDR3 extends over 13 amino acids. Germline loops: CDR1 SEHNR, CDR2 FQNEAQ (reference sequence). V lost 5 bases and J lost 7, with 12 bases in between. The CDR3 is CASSKETMNEQFF. CDR3 nucleotide sequence: TGTGCCAGCAGCAAAGAGACTATGAATGAGCAGTTCTTC.

The V gene is TRBV5-4, the J gene TRBJ1-5; D is ambiguous. The CDR3 loop spans 14 amino acids. CDR1 and CDR2 from the germline V gene are SGHNT and YYREEE (reference sequence). Trimming pared 4 bases from V and 5 bases from J, leaving 13 bases between. CDR3 sequence (DNA): TGTGCCAGCAGCGTGTCGGACGGGTATCAGCCCCAGCATTTT. Its protein product is CASSVSDGYQPQHF. The entire variable domain, with the rest obtained from reference TRBV5-4 and TRBJ1-5, is as follows: ETGVTQSPTHLIKTRGQQVTLRCSSQSGHNTVSWYQQALGQGPQFIFQYYREEENGRGNFPPRFSGLQFPNYSSELNVNALELDDSALYLCASSVSDGYQPQHFGDGTRLSIL.

The V call is TRBV27, the J call TRBJ1-6; possible D gene TRBD1, 6 bases. Looked up from germline, CDR1 is MNHEY and CDR2 is SMNVEV (reference sequence). The CDR3 runs 17 residues. With 2 bases removed from V and 9 bases from J, the gap between germline ends came to 20 bases. The CDR3 is CASSLRIQGKFRSPLHF. The CDR3, as DNA: TGTGCCAGCAGTTTACGTATACAGGGTAAGTTTCGTTCACCCCTCCACTTT.

The V call is TRBV5-1, the J call TRBJ1-4; D may be TRBD1 (5 bases). V was pared by 5 bases and J by 3 bases, with 17 bases between. In germline, CDR1 is SGHRS, CDR2 YFSETQ. This CDR3 region has 16 residues. CDR3 sequence: CASRFDPGSSNEKLFF. The CDR3, as DNA: TGCGCCAGCAGGTTTGATCCAGGGTCATCTAATGAAAAACTGTTTTTT.

The chain is built from TRBV6-1 and TRBJ2-1; tentative D call: TRBD2 (6 bases). Trimming pared 2 bases from V and 6 bases from J, leaving 17 bases between. In germline, CDR1 is MNHNS, CDR2 SASEGT. The CDR3 length is 16 residues. The CDR3 reads CASSEKGGATGNEQFF. The CDR3 nucleotides read TGTGCCAGCAGTGAAAAAGGAGGGGCAACGGGCAATGAGCAGTTCTTC.

The count of this clone is one. V is TRBV2 and J is TRBJ1-5; 9 bases are shared with TRBD1. This CDR3 contains 16 residues. Germline V gives CDR1 SNHLY, CDR2 FYNNEI. The J segment lost 4 bases and the V segment lost 3 bases, leaving 7 bases of the junction unmatched. The DNA of the CDR3 is TGTGCCAGCAGTGAGGACAGGGGAACAGGGAATCAGCCCCAGCATTTT. As protein: CASSEDRGTGNQPQHF.

The genes are TRBV6-5 and TRBJ1-5; D ambiguous. The CDR3 extends over 14 amino acids. Per germline, CDR1 MNHEY and CDR2 SVGAGI. The V gene lost 2 bases and the J gene lost 7 bases, with 12 bases spanning the gap. CDR3 residues: CASSYKITGQPQHF. The CDR3 coding sequence is TGTGCCAGCAGTTACAAGATAACTGGGCAGCCCCAGCATTTT.

The J gene is TRBJ2-7, the V gene TRBV7-9; 9 nucleotides match TRBD2. V lost 2 bases, J lost 7 bases, and 9 bases stayed unmatched. Germline V lookup: CDR1 SEHNR, CDR2 FQNEAQ (reference sequence). This CDR3 spans 15 amino acids. CDR3 DNA: TGTGCCAGCAGCTTACGCGGGAGGGGCTGGGGAGAGCAGTACTTC. Translating it yields CASSLRGRGWGEQYF.

This sequence joins TRBV19 and TRBJ1-2, with TRBD1 as a possible D gene (6 bases). The CDR3 runs 15 residues. V was pared by 6 bases and J by 2 bases, with 16 bases between. From germline, CDR1 is LNHDA and CDR2 SQIVND (reference sequence). The CDR3: CASRSPQGLNYGYTF. The CDR3, as DNA: TGTGCCAGTAGGAGCCCCCAGGGGTTGAACTATGGCTACACCTTC.

The gene calls are TRBV5-1 and TRBJ1-5; D unresolved. CDR1 is SGHRS and CDR2 is YFSETQ in the germline V gene. This CDR3 has 15 amino acids. The V end lost 2 bases, the J end lost 9 bases, and 18 bases lay between the germline ends. The CDR3 DNA sequence: TGCGCCAGCAGCTTAGACCCAGCCGAAGGGCGGCCCCAGCATTTT. Translation gives CASSLDPAEGRPQHF.

The chain's CDR3 is CASSLGGVLSYEQYF. CDR3 nucleotide sequence: TGTGCCAGCAGTTTAGGCGGGGTTCTCTCCTACGAGCAGTACTTC. This chain links TRBV27 with TRBJ2-7, with D possibly matching TRBD2 (6 bases). The V gene's germline CDR1 is MNHEY and CDR2 SMNVEV (reference sequence). The germline V and J ends were trimmed by 2 bases and 0 bases, with 11 bases remaining between them. This CDR3 region has 15 residues.

V gene TRBV6-5 combines with J gene TRBJ1-2; D is uncertain. Trimming pared 2 bases from V and 10 bases from J, leaving 14 bases between. The CDR3 is 13 residues long. Germline V gene sequence: CDR1 MNHEY, CDR2 SVGAGI. CDR3 in amino acids: CASSYTASSDYTF. The CDR3 bases are TGTGCCAGCAGTTACACCGCCTCTTCTGACTACACCTTC.

There are a few counts of this clone. The V and J genes are TRBV7-8 and TRBJ2-1, with a tentative D call TRBD1 (5 bases). Germline assignment: CDR1 SGHVS and CDR2 FQNEAQ. This CDR3 spans 14 amino acids. Trimming shortened V by 5 bases and J by 3 bases, and 11 bases separated the two germline ends. CDR3 coding DNA: TGTGCCAGCAGCCGCCGCGACAGCTACAATGAGCAGTTCTTC. Its translation: CASSRRDSYNEQFF.

This chain joins TRBV19 and TRBJ2-1, with D unclear. The CDR3 length is 13 residues. Germline V gene lookup returns CDR1 LNHDA and CDR2 SQIVND (reference sequence). Trimming removed 7 bases at V and 9 bases at J, with 16 bases between. In nucleotides, the CDR3 is TGTGCCAGTACAGCCACACTTAGTAGTGAGCAGTTCTTC. Translating it yields CASTATLSSEQFF.

The rearrangement joins TRBV10-3 to TRBJ1-5; D gene unclear. Deletions cut 1 base from V and 9 bases from J, with 16 bases between. Germline V gene sequence: CDR1 ENHRY, CDR2 SYGVKD. This CDR3 is 15 amino acids long. CDR3 nucleotide sequence: TGTGCCATCAGTGAGTTACCCGGATCGTCAAGGCCCCAGCATTTT. As protein: CAISELPGSSRPQHF.

The chain uses TRBV5-6 and TRBJ1-1; 9 nucleotides agree with TRBD1. Losses at the gene ends were 4 bases for V and 4 bases for J; bases not matched to a gene: 11. This CDR3 has 16 amino acids. Per the germline V gene, CDR1 is SGHDT and CDR2 is YYEEEE. This CDR3 is CASSVTGGRVGTEAFF. The CDR3, as DNA: TGTGCCAGCAGCGTTACAGGGGGCCGGGTCGGCACTGAAGCTTTCTTT. The full variable domain, with the rest looked up from reference TRBV5-6 and TRBJ1-1, is DAGVTQSPTHLIKTRGQQVTLRCSPKSGHDTVSWYQQALGQGPQFIFQYYEEEERQRGNFPDRFSGHQFPNYSSELNVNALLLGDSALYLCASSVTGGRVGTEAFFGQGTRLTVV.